One and the same sample provided the 2 T cell receptor beta chains below, sequenced in a study of TIL therapy for anti-PD-1-resistant metastatic lung cancer. Time point given: pre-treatment sample, taken before nivolumab and TIL therapy. The libraries were made with immunoSEQ v3. Clones were read by immunoSEQ multiplex PCR, and TCRdb kept only the in-frame ones, dropping some. The sample contains under 65,000 clones, about 81% of which appear only once. The source material was blood, sampled at baseline. The receptors come from a person aged 25 to 80 with non-small cell lung cancer.

The table lists this clone with a count of one. The J gene is TRBJ2-3, the V gene TRBV6-4, with TRBD1 as a possible D gene (6 bases). Germline V CDR1 and CDR2: MRHNA, SNTAGT. V gave up 10 bases and J gave up 0 bases, with 11 bases separating them. This CDR3 region has 13 residues. CDR3 residues: CATDRTSTDTQYF. CDR3 bases: TGTGCCACGGACAGAACTAGCACAGATACGCAGTATTTT.

The chain recombines TRBV9 with TRBJ2-3, with 7 bases lining up with TRBD2. J lost 6 bases, V lost 0 bases, and 7 bases had no gene match. From germline, CDR1 is SGDLS and CDR2 YYNGEE. The CDR3 totals 15 residues. In DNA, the CDR3 is TGTGCCAGCAGCGTAGTGGGAGGGCCTTTGGATACGCAGTATTTT. It codes for CASSVVGGPLDTQYF.